This T cell receptor beta chain was captured by sequencing in a study of blood T cell repertoires in COVID-19. The CDR3 sequence is 12 residues long. Germline V lookup: CDR1 SNHLY, CDR2 FYNNEI. V dropped 7 bases and J dropped 7 bases, with 10 bases sitting between them. Profiling relied on immunoSEQ multiplex PCR, and the TCRdb table lists in-frame clones only, not all of them. The sample consists of 150,000 to 200,000 clones, 70% to 85% of them appearing once. The J gene is TRBJ1-4, the V gene TRBV2; D perhaps matches TRBD1 (6 bases). This TCR came from a human donor with acute or convalescent COVID-19. The donor label of this sample is uncertain. Sequencing was carried out using peripheral blood. In DNA, the CDR3 is TGTGCCAGCAAGAGGGGGGGTGAAAAACTGTTTTTT. Translated: CASKRGGEKLFF.